This T cell receptor (beta chain) was sequenced for a study of PD-1 blockade in classical Hodgkin lymphoma. TCRdb keeps only in-frame clones here, not all; method: immunoSEQ multiplex PCR. The table records about 60,000 clones, under 95% of them present only once. Time point reported: cycle 4 day 1 (C4D1), after 6 weeks of nivolumab. Each of the patients experienced relapse following autologous stem cell transplantation, and their brentuximab vedotin exposure differed. Best overall response was complete response, partial response or progressive disease in these relapsed/refractory classical Hodgkin lymphoma patients. A remark on this clone: Its antigen is not known.

Notes on the study in general: Significantly greater TCR diversity emerged by C4D1 in CD4+ cells but not CD8+ cells. The authors excluded patients who started nivolumab under 1 year after ASCT.

This CDR3 is built from 11 residues. The germline V and J ends were trimmed by 6 bases and 6 bases, with 10 bases remaining between them. Germline-derived CDR1 and CDR2 are DFQATT and SNEGSKA (reference sequence). J is TRBJ2-3 and V is TRBV20-1, with D perhaps matching TRBD2 (5 bases). Source: peripheral blood mononuclear cells (PBMCs), taken before the fourth cycle of nivolumab. The origin of this receptor is a human donor with classical Hodgkin lymphoma. The CDR3 here is CSANVADTQYF. CDR3 in DNA: TGCAGTGCAAATGTAGCGGATACGCAGTATTTT.